Here is one T cell receptor (beta chain) with its context. The data were obtained in a study of T-cell reconstitution after alpha-beta-depleted transplantation in children. Preparation of the TCRbeta library involved a method that used unique molecular identifiers. Each CDR3 protein gets one entry after TCRdb re-called the PCR reads with MiXCR. The sample contains about 610,000 distinct CDR3 sequences, about 10% of which appear only once. The V and J ends lost 2 bases and 2 bases respectively, with 8 bases between them. Germline loops: CDR1 SGHRS, CDR2 YFSETQ. This CDR3 has 14 residues. This clonotype originated in a human donor who donated a stem cell graft to a child with acute myeloid leukemia. The chain combines TRBV5-1 with TRBJ2-4; TRBD1 might be the D (5 bases). The sequencing used PBMCs from the stem cell graft donor, collected from the stem cell graft. The CDR3 loop reads CASSFDSPKNIQYF. The CDR3, as DNA: TGCGCCAGCAGCTTTGACAGCCCCAAAAACATTCAGTACTTC.